There are many counts of the clone carrying this T cell receptor (beta chain). This sample was included in a study of T cells in Graves' hyperthyroidism and ophthalmopathy. The germline V gene has CDR1 ENHRY and CDR2 SYGVKD. CDR3 length: 12 residues. Trimming left V 6 bases short and J 2 bases short, with 8 bases between. Amplification of TCR beta CDR3 regions used RNA as the template. Using the HTBI primer set, a first-round RT-PCR was run on the TCR CDR3. TCRdb processed the multiplex PCR reads anew with MiXCR; each CDR3 protein has one entry. Among 560,000 or so distinct CDR3 sequences listed, about 43% were seen once.

The rearrangement links TRBV10-3 to TRBJ2-7; unclear D gene. The clonotype was recovered from a woman under 30 with Graves' hyperthyroidism. The sample was peripheral blood or thyroid tissue (not recorded which). CDR3 in amino acids: CAISPDTYEQYF. The CDR3 nucleotides read TGTGCCATCAGCCCCGACACCTACGAGCAGTACTTC.